Each of the 12 T cell receptor beta chains below was sequenced from the same sample in a study of T cells in Graves' hyperthyroidism and ophthalmopathy. Researchers amplified the TCR beta CDR3 regions from RNA transcripts. HTBI primers were employed in a first-round RT-PCR of the TCR CDR3. TCRdb used MiXCR to reprocess the multiplex PCR reads, holding one entry per CDR3 protein. The sample includes about 320,000 distinct CDR3 sequences, approximately 16% of them seen just once. The source material was blood. These TCRs come from a man younger than 40 with Graves' hyperthyroidism.

A note on this clonotype: A much larger clonotype is one base distant, so this may be a read error. This chain joins TRBV5-5 and TRBJ1-1; 8 nucleotides agree with TRBD1. This CDR3 spans 13 amino acids. Germline-derived CDR1 and CDR2 are SGHKS and YYEKEE (reference sequence). V lost 7 bases, J lost 4 bases, and 6 bases stayed unmatched. The CDR3 here is CASGGQGSTEAFF. The CDR3 DNA reads TGTGCCAGCGGCGGACAGGGCTCCACTGAAGCTTTCTTT.

This clonotype was picked up one time. The chain carries TRBV6-1 and TRBJ2-1, with TRBD1 matching 8 bases. CDR1 and CDR2 from the germline V gene are MNHNS and SASEGT. Trimming removed 7 bases from V and 8 bases from J; junction bases left unmatched: 7. The CDR3 loop spans 13 amino acids. Here the CDR3 reads CASKDREADEQFF. For the CDR3, the DNA is TGTGCCAGCAAGGACAGGGAAGCGGATGAGCAGTTCTTC.

This clonotype appeared a few times. The chain is built from TRBV28 and TRBJ1-4; the match to TRBD1 covers 7 bases. CDR3 length: 14 amino acids. V shed 5 bases, J shed 8 bases, and the junction held 8 bases outside the gene matches. The germline V gene encodes CDR1 MDHEN and CDR2 SYDVKM. The CDR3 is CASSGEPDREKLFF. For the CDR3, the DNA is TGTGCCAGCAGTGGAGAGCCGGACAGGGAAAAACTGTTTTTT. The variable domain in full, with the rest retrieved from reference TRBV28 and TRBJ1-4, is DVKVTQSSRYLVKRTGEKVFLECVQDMDHENMFWYRQDPGLGLRLIYFSYDVKMKEKGDIPEGYSVSREKKERFSLILESASTNQTSMYLCASSGEPDREKLFFGSGTQLSVL.

This sequence joins TRBV11-3 and TRBJ2-1, with TRBD2 matching over 7 bases. The CDR3 has 13 amino acids. The germline V gene has CDR1 SGHNT and CDR2 YENEEA. Losses at the gene ends were 6 bases for V and 8 bases for J; bases not matched to a gene: 7. This CDR3 reads CASRASGNDEQFF. The DNA of the CDR3 is TGTGCCAGCAGGGCTAGCGGTAACGATGAGCAGTTCTTC.

This clonotype was seen many times. The chain combines TRBV28 with TRBJ2-5; D remains unclear. CDR1 and CDR2 from the germline V gene are MDHEN and SYDVKM. V gave up 2 bases and J gave up 13 bases, with 17 bases separating them. CDR3 size: 13 residues. The CDR3 loop is CASSLRSTPSVYF. CDR3 nucleotides: TGTGCCAGCAGTTTAAGGTCGACTCCCAGCGTGTACTTC. Combining the CDR3 with reference TRBV28 and TRBJ2-5 gives the whole variable domain DVKVTQSSRYLVKRTGEKVFLECVQDMDHENMFWYRQDPGLGLRLIYFSYDVKMKEKGDIPEGYSVSREKKERFSLILESASTNQTSMYLCASSLRSTPSVYFGPGTRLLVL.

The chain carries TRBV5-5 and TRBJ1-4, with 7 bases aligning to TRBD1. Germline-derived CDR1 and CDR2 are SGHKS and YYEKEE (reference sequence). This CDR3 has 16 residues. The V segment lost 0 bases and the J segment 3 bases; nucleotides outside the gene matches: 5. CDR3 nucleotides: TGTGCCAGCAGCTTGGGATGGGGGACAGCTAATGAAAAACTGTTTTTT. Residues: CASSLGWGTANEKLFF. Complete variable domain (other parts from reference TRBV5-5 and TRBJ1-4): DAGVTQSPTHLIKTRGQQVTLRCSPISGHKSVSWYQQVLGQGPQFIFQYYEKEERGRGNFPDRFSARQFPNYSSELNVNALLLGDSALYLCASSLGWGTANEKLFFGSGTQLSVL.

This clonotype was seen only a few times. This chain links TRBV19 with TRBJ1-6; 8 positions match TRBD1. After removal of 6 bases from V and 7 bases from J, the junction contained 2 bases not matched to a gene. The CDR3 loop spans 13 amino acids. The germline V gene has CDR1 LNHDA and CDR2 SQIVND (reference sequence). CDR3 DNA: TGTGCCAGTAGCGACAGGGGCAATTCACCCCTCCACTTT. As protein: CASSDRGNSPLHF. The entire variable domain, with the rest obtained from reference TRBV19 and TRBJ1-6, is as follows: DGGITQSPKYLFRKEGQNVTLSCEQNLNHDAMYWYRQDPGQGLRLIYYSQIVNDFQKGDIAEGYSVSREKKESFPLTVTSAQKNPTAFYLCASSDRGNSPLHFGNGTRLTVT.

This clonotype was found a few times. The V and J genes are TRBV4-1 and TRBJ2-1, with TRBD2 matching over 9 bases. J was trimmed by 2 bases and V by 0 bases; bases with no gene match: 2. Germline V lookup: CDR1 MGHRA, CDR2 YSYEKL. This CDR3 has 16 residues. This CDR3 is CASSQDWTSAYNEQFF. The CDR3 bases are TGCGCCAGCAGCCAAGATTGGACTAGCGCCTACAATGAGCAGTTCTTC.

The chain joins TRBV6-1 to TRBJ2-3, with 10 nucleotides matching TRBD2. The CDR3 spans 15 residues. After removal of 8 bases from V and 6 bases from J, the junction contained 11 bases not matched to a gene. Germline-derived CDR1 and CDR2 are MNHNS and SASEGT. In nucleotides, the CDR3 is TGTGCCAGCTCCTGGACTAGCGGAAGCCGCGATACGCAGTATTTT. Protein sequence: CASSWTSGSRDTQYF.

The V gene is TRBV19, the J gene TRBJ2-1; 8 bases are a match to TRBD1. This CDR3 has 13 amino acids. CDR1 is LNHDA, CDR2 SQIVND, per germline (reference sequence). Unmatched junction bases numbered 3, after V lost 2 bases and J lost 9 bases. This CDR3 reads CASSIQGAVEQFF. The CDR3 region has the DNA TGTGCCAGTAGTATACAGGGGGCGGTTGAGCAGTTCTTC.

In this sample, this clonotype turned up many times. The rearrangement joins TRBV7-3 to TRBJ2-5, with TRBD2 matching over 7 bases. CDR1 and CDR2 (germline): SGHTA, FQGTGA. The trim removed 4 bases at V and 7 bases at J, leaving 12 bases unmatched. This CDR3 is 15 amino acids long. CDR3 DNA: TGTGCCAGCAGCTCCTCCGGGACTACCCAGGGGACCCAGTACTTC. Protein sequence: CASSSSGTTQGTQYF.

The chain employs TRBV12-3 or TRBV12-4 and TRBJ2-1, with a possible D match to TRBD2 (6 bases). Deletions cut 10 bases from V and 4 bases from J, with 14 bases between. The CDR3 has 13 amino acids. The CDR3 sequence: CATDPAGYNEQFF. CDR3 coding DNA: TGTGCCACCGACCCCGCGGGGTACAATGAGCAGTTCTTC.